This is a list of T cell receptor beta chains from one sample in a study of cytomegalovirus exposure and HLA in healthy donors. Some clones are missing from TCRdb's copy, which holds only in-frame ones; the method was immunoSEQ multiplex PCR. The sample contains 200,000 to 250,000 clones, approximately 84% of which appear only once. Sequencing was carried out using PBMCs. Source of these receptors: a woman aged 40 to 50 in good health and CMV-seronegative. The conserved cysteine and the conserved F or W are not part of the CDR3 here.

CDR3 protein	V gene	J gene	CDR3 length
ASSSRIGTSGGRETQY	TRBV7-6	TRBJ2-5	16
SVEEAMMSTQY	TRBV29-1	TRBJ2-3	11
ASSPPGQGQNTEAF	TRBV9	TRBJ1-1	14
ASSSDPGSYNEQF	TRBV5-1	TRBJ2-1	13
ASSLELAGGADTQY	TRBV5-1	TRBJ2-3	14
ASNNEGTGGPQQY	TRBV6-1	TRBJ2-7	13
ASRWGAMGNTEAF	TRBV11-2	TRBJ1-1	13
ASSKGRIGNQPQH	TRBV6-1	TRBJ1-5	13
ASSLSQVTDTQY	TRBV11-1	TRBJ2-3	12
ASSTDRGWGYT	TRBV19	TRBJ1-2	11
ASSLATGSEETQY	TRBV5-1	TRBJ2-5	13
ASSSGGPSNEKLF	TRBV5-1	TRBJ1-4	13
ASSLDGTGNEKLF	TRBV11-2	TRBJ1-4	13
ASSIAGTGLGEQY	TRBV19	TRBJ2-7	13
SAIYLGEQF	TRBV20-1	TRBJ2-1	9
ASSFQGDGNTGELF	TRBV5-1	TRBJ2-2	14
ASSFLPLGQRDNQPQH	TRBV7-9	TRBJ1-5	16
SSSPREGEAF	TRBV7-9	TRBJ1-1	10
ASSTQGDRSYEQY	TRBV19	TRBJ2-7	13
ASSGDTNGYT	TRBV28	TRBJ1-2	10
ASSYSRGGGVTEAF	TRBV7-9	TRBJ1-1	14
ASSFGDGELF	TRBV7-6	TRBJ2-2	10
ASGEDYNEQF	TRBV12-5	TRBJ2-1	10
AGRDRGEKLF	TRBV2	TRBJ1-4	10
ASSSPGQGTDTQY	TRBV6-5	TRBJ2-3	13
ASSLTLNLQGSSYEQY	TRBV5-1	TRBJ2-7	16
ASSLGLIGQVYEQY	TRBV13	TRBJ2-7	14
AIRGMGQGLPTDTQY	TRBV10-3	TRBJ2-3	15
ASSERGTGFNQPQH	TRBV2	TRBJ1-5	14
ASSYTAGTGNTEAF	TRBV6-5	TRBJ1-1	14
ASLAGNEQF	TRBV6-5	TRBJ2-1	9
ASSLTGSNTEAF	TRBV5-1	TRBJ1-1	12
ASRRTGVPSEQY	TRBV19	-	12
ASSLGRDRGATEAF	TRBV7-8	TRBJ1-1	14
ASTSAGIRTANTEAF	TRBV2	TRBJ1-1	15